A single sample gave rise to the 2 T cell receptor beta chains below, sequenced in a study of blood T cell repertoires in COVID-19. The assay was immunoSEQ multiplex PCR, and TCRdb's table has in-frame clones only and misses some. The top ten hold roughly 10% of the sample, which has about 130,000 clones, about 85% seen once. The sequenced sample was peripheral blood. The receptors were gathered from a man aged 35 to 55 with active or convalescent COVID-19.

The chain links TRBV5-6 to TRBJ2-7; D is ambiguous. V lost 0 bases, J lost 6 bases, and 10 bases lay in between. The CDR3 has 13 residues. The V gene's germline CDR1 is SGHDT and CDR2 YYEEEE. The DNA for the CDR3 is TGTGCCAGCAGCTTGGCTTCGCGGCTCGAGCAGTACTTC. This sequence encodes CASSLASRLEQYF.

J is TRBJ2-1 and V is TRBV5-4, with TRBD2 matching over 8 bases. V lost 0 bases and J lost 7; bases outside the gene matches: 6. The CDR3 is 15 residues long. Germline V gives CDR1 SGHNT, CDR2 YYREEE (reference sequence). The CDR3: CASSLVSGVENEQFF. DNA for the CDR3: TGTGCCAGCAGCTTGGTTAGCGGGGTCGAAAATGAGCAGTTCTTC.